A single T cell receptor (beta chain) is shown here with its context. Source study methods: Researchers report that nucleated cell counts were estimated from reference gene primer amplification. TCRdb keeps only in-frame clones here, not all; method: immunoSEQ multiplex PCR. V and J calls and clone size are given by that table; D and trimming were obtained from the DNA. The sample contains 140,000 to 150,000 clones, around 84% of which appear only once. The CDR3 is made up of 13 amino acids. Germline V CDR1 and CDR2: SGHTA, FQGNSA. The germline V and J ends were trimmed by 1 base and 7 bases, with 10 bases remaining between them. These data originate in a study of blood T cell repertoires in COVID-19. Participant-given clinical history determined each cohort assignment.

V usage is TRBV7-2 and J usage is TRBJ1-1, with TRBD1 as a possible D gene (5 bases). The sequencing sample was made of PBMCs or T cells enriched from blood (not recorded which). The TCR was taken from a woman aged 50 to 65 who had been exposed to COVID-19. CDR3 sequence reads: CASSLERGREAFF. DNA for the CDR3: TGTGCCAGCAGCTTAGAAAGGGGCCGTGAAGCTTTCTTT. Drawing the rest from reference TRBV7-2 and TRBJ1-1, the complete variable domain is GAGVSQSPSNKVTEKGKDVELRCDPISGHTALYWYRQSLGQGLEFLIYFQGNSAPDKSGLPSDRFSAERTGGSVSTLTIQRTQQEDSAVYLCASSLERGREAFFGQGTRLTVV.